This T cell receptor beta chain was retrieved from a study of CXCR3-negative and CXCR3-positive naive CD8 T cells. Study observations and caveats: After cryopreservation, CXCR3 expression dropped partially; most assays used fresh PBMCs. CD5 surface expression was similar among naive subsets, and TCR strength was estimated by inference from TRB CDR3 properties. For CXCR3-positive naive cells, TRB CDR3s were more hydrophobic than those of CXCR3-negative naive cells.

The CDR3 spans 12 residues. Germline CDR1 SQVTM, CDR2 ANQGSEA. The authors made the TRB cDNA libraries by 5' RACE using UMI labels. One entry per CDR3 protein, without DNA, is what TCRdb gives after re-calling the 5' RACE reads. The table lists 55,000 to 75,000 distinct CDR3 sequences. Turning to this clonotype: The antigen remains unidentified.

The chain combines TRBV29-1 with TRBJ2-7; checking the TCRdb D call of TRBD2 is not possible without DNA. The sequence was obtained from a human donor in good health. Some clones in this sample may be carry-over from other donors' samples. Input material: naive CXCR3+ CD8+ T cells from blood. The subset here: CD45RO-CCR7+CD27+CD95- naive CD8+ T cells expressing CXCR3 (TNR3+). The CDR3 loop reads CSVAGSRAEQYF.